A single sample gave rise to the 21 T cell receptor beta chains below, sequenced in a study of shared T cell receptors in the human thymus. TCRdb's copy holds only in-frame clones and misses some; the assay was immunoSEQ multiplex PCR. In the table there are some 720,000 clones, approximately 88% of which are singletons. In addition, the sample was reused for a study of human thymus T cells.

Sample: thymocytes. The receptors derive from a boy in the first two years of life with a congenital heart defect.

The chain joins TRBV5-1 to TRBJ2-7; 11 bases map to TRBD2. Per the germline V gene, CDR1 is SGHRS and CDR2 is YFSETQ. The CDR3 is made up of 17 amino acids. V shed 0 bases and J 2 bases; nucleotides not matched to a gene: 7. CDR3 DNA sequence: TGCGCCAGCAGCTTGGCAGGGACTAGCGGAGTCCCCTACGAGCAGTACTTC. Amino acids: CASSLAGTSGVPYEQYF.

The V gene is TRBV19, the J gene TRBJ2-3; D possibly corresponds to TRBD1 (7 bases). Trimming removed 3 bases from V and 6 bases from J, with 37 bases in between. This CDR3 spans 22 amino acids. Germline loops: CDR1 LNHDA, CDR2 SQIVND (reference sequence). CDR3 in DNA: TGTGCCAGTAGTATGCAGTTTCCACCTAGCGCTGAATCGGGACAGTGGTCCGATACGCAGTATTTT. It specifies CASSMQFPPSAESGQWSDTQYF.

This clone was observed a few times. J is TRBJ1-1 and V is TRBV28, with 8 bases fitting TRBD1. The J segment lost 5 bases and the V segment lost 5 bases, leaving 1 base of the junction unmatched. In germline, CDR1 is MDHEN, CDR2 SYDVKM. The CDR3 loop spans 12 amino acids. The CDR3 DNA follows: TGTGCCAGCAGTCGACAGGGGACTGAAGCTTTCTTT. Amino acid sequence: CASSRQGTEAFF. The entire variable domain, with the rest obtained from reference TRBV28 and TRBJ1-1, is as follows: DVKVTQSSRYLVKRTGEKVFLECVQDMDHENMFWYRQDPGLGLRLIYFSYDVKMKEKGDIPEGYSVSREKKERFSLILESASTNQTSMYLCASSRQGTEAFFGQGTRLTVV.

The sample holds one count of this clone. The V gene is TRBV29-1, the J gene TRBJ2-1; 10 bases line up with TRBD2. With 2 bases clipped from V and 6 bases from J, the junction kept 10 bases outside the gene matches. The CDR3 loop spans 16 amino acids. In germline, CDR1 is SQVTM, CDR2 ANQGSEA. The CDR3: CSVELAGEPWSNEQFF. The CDR3 bases are TGCAGCGTTGAACTAGCGGGAGAGCCTTGGAGCAATGAGCAGTTCTTC.

The chain carries TRBV27 and TRBJ1-4; D may be TRBD1 (5 bases). This CDR3 region has 16 residues. Deletions cut 2 bases from V and 9 bases from J, with 19 bases between. Germline CDR1 and CDR2: MNHEY and SMNVEV (reference sequence). CDR3 nucleotides: TGTGCCAGCAGTTTAAGGCAGGCCGACGGGGGGAAAAAACTGTTTTTT. Protein sequence: CASSLRQADGGKKLFF.

The chain uses TRBV5-6 and TRBJ2-1; tentatively, D is TRBD1 (5 bases). V gave up 2 bases and J gave up 1 base, with 13 bases separating them. The CDR3 sequence is 16 residues long. Germline CDR1 and CDR2: SGHDT and YYEEEE. The CDR3 nucleotides are TGTGCCAGCAGCTTAGGGCGCCCAGGGTCCTACAATGAGCAGTTCTTC. This translates into CASSLGRPGSYNEQFF.

The rearrangement joins TRBV6-5 to TRBJ1-1; D is possibly TRBD1 (5 bases). V lost 6 bases to trimming and J lost 3 bases, with 17 bases between them. This CDR3 is 15 amino acids long. Germline V gene data show CDR1 as MNHEY and CDR2 as SVGAGI. CDR3 sequence reads: CASSLGPLGYTEAFF. Written as DNA, the CDR3 is TGTGCCAGCAGCCTGGGGCCCCTCGGGTACACTGAAGCTTTCTTT.

V and J are TRBV19 and TRBJ2-3; D remains ambiguous. There are 14 residues in the CDR3. The germline V gene encodes CDR1 LNHDA and CDR2 SQIVND (reference sequence). The ends were cut back, 5 bases at V and 2 bases at J, with 11 bases in the middle. The CDR3 nucleotides are TGTGCCAGTAGTCCTCGAGGCGACACAGATACGCAGTATTTT. It encodes CASSPRGDTDTQYF.

This chain connects TRBV12-5 to TRBJ2-7; D is undetermined. Germline CDR1 reads LGHNT; CDR2 reads FRNRAP. This CDR3 has 12 residues. Trimming took off 5 bases at V and 2 bases at J, with 7 bases between the two ends. The chain's CDR3 is CASGPYTYEQYF. For the CDR3, the DNA is TGTGCTAGTGGTCCTTATACCTACGAGCAGTACTTC.

The rearrangement uses TRBV6-4 and TRBJ2-3; no definite D call. This CDR3 has 15 amino acids. Germline V gene lookup returns CDR1 MRHNA and CDR2 SNTAGT. V was clipped by 3 bases and J by 2 bases, with 12 bases between them. CDR3 region: CASSEVRGYTDTQYF. The CDR3 DNA follows: TGTGCCAGCAGTGAAGTTCGCGGCTACACAGATACGCAGTATTTT.

This sequence joins TRBV2 and TRBJ2-5; 9 bases line up with TRBD1. Germline CDR1 is SNHLY and CDR2 is FYNNEI. The CDR3 consists of 14 residues. The J segment lost 5 bases and the V segment lost 6 bases, leaving 7 bases of the junction unmatched. The CDR3 loop is CASRATGGGETQYF. Here the CDR3 DNA reads TGTGCCAGCAGGGCCACAGGGGGCGGGGAGACCCAGTACTTC.

V gene TRBV27 combines with J gene TRBJ1-5, with TRBD1 matching 7 bases. The V and J ends lost 6 bases and 3 bases, in that order; junction bases with no gene match: 17. The CDR3 covers 18 residues. Germline V CDR1 and CDR2: MNHEY, SMNVEV (reference sequence). CDR3 region: CASSPTPTGMGANQPQHF. The CDR3 DNA is TGTGCCAGCAGCCCTACCCCGACAGGGATGGGGGCCAATCAGCCCCAGCATTTT.

V usage is TRBV4-3 and J usage is TRBJ2-3; D is undetermined. The V and J ends lost 5 bases and 0 bases respectively, with 6 bases between them. Germline V gives CDR1 LGHNA, CDR2 YSLEER. There are 13 residues in the CDR3. CDR3 sequence reads: CASSSPSTDTQYF. Here the CDR3 DNA reads TGCGCCAGCAGCTCCCCTAGCACAGATACGCAGTATTTT.

The rearrangement uses TRBV18 and TRBJ2-1; TRBD2 agrees at 9 bases. Germline assignment: CDR1 KGHSH and CDR2 LQKENI. The CDR3 runs to 16 residues. Trimming at V came to 4 bases and at J to 7 bases, leaving 11 bases not matched to a gene. CDR3 nucleotide sequence: TGTGCCAGCTCACTTCAAGTCCTAGCGGGAATAAATGAGCAGTTCTTC. Translating gives CASSLQVLAGINEQFF.

The CDR3 nucleotides read TGCGCCAGCAGCCTCGGACGGGGACTAGCGGGCGGGTCAGATACGCAGTATTTT. This translates into CASSLGRGLAGGSDTQYF. The chain carries TRBV4-1 and TRBJ2-3; 12 nucleotides agree with TRBD2. The J segment lost 4 bases and the V segment lost 4 bases, leaving 12 bases of the junction unmatched. CDR3 length equals 18 residues. CDR1 MGHRA and CDR2 YSYEKL come from the germline V gene.

The chain has TRBV6-6 and TRBJ1-4; D ambiguous. Germline CDR1 is MNHNY and CDR2 is SVGAGI (reference sequence). V gave up 8 bases and J gave up 7 bases, with 11 bases separating them. The CDR3 extends over 12 amino acids. CDR3 nucleotide sequence: TGTGCCAGCGGCGGGCGGTTTGAAAAACTGTTTTTT. This codes for CASGGRFEKLFF.

The chain recombines TRBV5-4 with TRBJ2-7, with D possibly being TRBD1 (5 bases). CDR1 and CDR2 from the germline V gene are SGHNT and YYREEE (reference sequence). The CDR3 length is 13 residues. The germline V and J ends were trimmed by 4 bases and 5 bases, with 13 bases remaining between them. CDR3 coding DNA: TGTGCCAGCAGCCTTCCCGGACACCACGAGCAGTACTTC. Protein product: CASSLPGHHEQYF.

The rearrangement uses TRBV5-6 and TRBJ2-7, with 8 bases fitting TRBD2. Germline V lookup: CDR1 SGHDT, CDR2 YYEEEE. With V trimmed by 4 bases and J by 1 base, 10 bases remained unmatched. The CDR3 is made up of 16 amino acids. CDR3 loop: CASSPGGYDPSYEQYF. CDR3 nucleotide sequence: TGTGCCAGCAGCCCGGGGGGGTACGATCCATCCTACGAGCAGTACTTC.

The V and J genes are TRBV5-1 and TRBJ2-7; 10 bases are shared with TRBD2. The germline gives CDR1 SGHRS, CDR2 YFSETQ. This CDR3 comprises 17 residues. V dropped 4 bases and J dropped 4; count of bases not matched to a gene: 14. The CDR3, as DNA: TGCGCCAGCAGCGCAACTCGTTCTAGCGGGAGTTCTTACGAGCAGTACTTC. Amino acid sequence: CASSATRSSGSSYEQYF.

The rearrangement links TRBV11-3 to TRBJ2-7; possible D gene TRBD1, 6 bases. The CDR3 has 15 amino acids. CDR1 is SGHNT and CDR2 is YENEEA in the germline V gene. V was pared by 1 base and J by 5 bases, with 15 bases between. The CDR3 here is CASSLASDSLHEQYF. CDR3 nucleotides: TGTGCCAGCAGCTTAGCTTCGGACAGCCTCCACGAGCAGTACTTC. Variable domain in full (rest from reference TRBV11-3 and TRBJ2-7): EAGVVQSPRYKIIEKKQPVAFWCNPISGHNTLYWYLQNLGQGPELLIRYENEEAVDDSQLPKDRFSAERLKGVDSTLKIQPAELGDSAVYLCASSLASDSLHEQYFGPGTRLTVT.

The genes are TRBV6-1 and TRBJ2-5; 9 nucleotides match TRBD1. CDR1 MNHNS and CDR2 SASEGT come from the germline V gene. V shed 4 bases, J shed 4 bases, and the junction held 13 bases outside the gene matches. CDR3 length equals 17 residues. The CDR3 nucleotides read TGTGCCAGCAGTGCGACGGGACAGGGAGGAGTCGGAGAGACCCAGTACTTC. Protein: CASSATGQGGVGETQYF.